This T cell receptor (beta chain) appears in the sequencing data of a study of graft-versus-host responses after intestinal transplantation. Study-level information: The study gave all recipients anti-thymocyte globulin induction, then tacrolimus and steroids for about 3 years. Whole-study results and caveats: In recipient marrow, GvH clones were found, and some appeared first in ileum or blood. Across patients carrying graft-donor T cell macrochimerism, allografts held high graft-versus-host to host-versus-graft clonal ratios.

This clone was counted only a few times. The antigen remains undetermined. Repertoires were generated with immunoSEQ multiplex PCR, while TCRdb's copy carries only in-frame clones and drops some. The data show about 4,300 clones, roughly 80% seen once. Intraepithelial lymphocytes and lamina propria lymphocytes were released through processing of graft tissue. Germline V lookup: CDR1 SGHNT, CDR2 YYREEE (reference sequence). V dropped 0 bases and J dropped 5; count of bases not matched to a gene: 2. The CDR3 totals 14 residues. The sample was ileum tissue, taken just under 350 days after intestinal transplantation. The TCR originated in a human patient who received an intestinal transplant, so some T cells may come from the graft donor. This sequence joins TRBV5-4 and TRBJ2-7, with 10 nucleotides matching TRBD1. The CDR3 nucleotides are TGTGCCAGCAGCTTGGCCGGACAGGGGGACGAGCAGTACTTC. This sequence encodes CASSLAGQGDEQYF.